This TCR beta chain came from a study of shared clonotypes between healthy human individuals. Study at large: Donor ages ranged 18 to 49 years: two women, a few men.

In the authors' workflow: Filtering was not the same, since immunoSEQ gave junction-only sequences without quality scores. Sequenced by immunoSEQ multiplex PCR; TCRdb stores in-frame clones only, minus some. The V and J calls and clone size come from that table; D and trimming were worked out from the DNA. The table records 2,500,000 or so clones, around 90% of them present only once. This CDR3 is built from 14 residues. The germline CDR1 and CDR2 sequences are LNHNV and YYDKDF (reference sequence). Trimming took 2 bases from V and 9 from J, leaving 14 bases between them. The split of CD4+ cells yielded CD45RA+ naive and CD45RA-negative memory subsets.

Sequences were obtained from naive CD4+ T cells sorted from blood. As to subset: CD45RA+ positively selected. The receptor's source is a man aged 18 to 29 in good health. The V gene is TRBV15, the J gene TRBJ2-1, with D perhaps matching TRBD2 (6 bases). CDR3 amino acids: CATSRPSGLGEQFF. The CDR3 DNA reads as TGTGCCACCAGCAGACCGTCGGGACTGGGTGAGCAGTTCTTC.